This TCR beta chain was identified during a study of T cell responses to AZD1222 COVID-19 vaccine. The CDR3 runs 17 residues. V was pared by 0 bases and J by 6 bases, with 12 bases of the junction left unmatched. Germline assignment: CDR1 SGHVS and CDR2 FQNEAQ. Libraries were prepared by immunoSEQ multiplex PCR; TCRdb keeps only in-frame clonotypes and omits some of them. The repertoire consists of some 74,000 clones, with roughly nine tenths occurring once and the leading ten covering 1.3% to 1.5%. The specimen was peripheral blood, collected 28 days after the second AZD1222 dose. The chain couples TRBV7-8 to TRBJ2-7; 9 bases are a match to TRBD2. The receptor comes from an adult who received the AZD1222 COVID-19 vaccine. The CDR3 reads CASSLAYGTSMEGEQYF. CDR3 in DNA: TGTGCCAGCAGCTTAGCGTACGGGACTAGCATGGAGGGCGAGCAGTACTTC.